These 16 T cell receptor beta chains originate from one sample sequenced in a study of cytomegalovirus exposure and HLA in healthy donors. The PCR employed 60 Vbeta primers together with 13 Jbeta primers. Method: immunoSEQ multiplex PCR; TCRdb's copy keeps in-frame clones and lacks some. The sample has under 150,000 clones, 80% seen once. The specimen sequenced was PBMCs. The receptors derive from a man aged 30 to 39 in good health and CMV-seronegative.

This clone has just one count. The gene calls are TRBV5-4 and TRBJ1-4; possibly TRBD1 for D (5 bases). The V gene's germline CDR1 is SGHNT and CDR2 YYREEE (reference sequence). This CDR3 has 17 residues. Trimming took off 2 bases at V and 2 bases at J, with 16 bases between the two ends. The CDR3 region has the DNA TGTGCCAGCAGCTTTTCTCAAGGGGCGCCCACTAATGAAAAACTGTTTTTT. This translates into CASSFSQGAPTNEKLFF.

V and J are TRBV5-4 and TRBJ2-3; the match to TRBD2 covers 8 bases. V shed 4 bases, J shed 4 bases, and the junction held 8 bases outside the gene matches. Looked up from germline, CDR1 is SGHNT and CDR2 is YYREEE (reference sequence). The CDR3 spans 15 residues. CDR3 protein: CASSLPGGAADTQYF. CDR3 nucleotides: TGTGCCAGCAGCCTTCCGGGGGGGGCAGCAGATACGCAGTATTTT.

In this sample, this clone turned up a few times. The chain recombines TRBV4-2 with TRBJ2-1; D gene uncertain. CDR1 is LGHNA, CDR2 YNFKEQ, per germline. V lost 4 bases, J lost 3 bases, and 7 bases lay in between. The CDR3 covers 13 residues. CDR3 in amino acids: CASSRDVYNEQFF. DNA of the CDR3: TGTGCCAGCAGCCGCGATGTCTACAATGAGCAGTTCTTC.

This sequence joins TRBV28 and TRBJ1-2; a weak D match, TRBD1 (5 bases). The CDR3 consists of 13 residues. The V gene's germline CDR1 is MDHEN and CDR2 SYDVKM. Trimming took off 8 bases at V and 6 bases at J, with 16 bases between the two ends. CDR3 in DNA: TGTGCCAGCCGTATGGGGGGGGACCATGGCTACACCTTC. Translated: CASRMGGDHGYTF.

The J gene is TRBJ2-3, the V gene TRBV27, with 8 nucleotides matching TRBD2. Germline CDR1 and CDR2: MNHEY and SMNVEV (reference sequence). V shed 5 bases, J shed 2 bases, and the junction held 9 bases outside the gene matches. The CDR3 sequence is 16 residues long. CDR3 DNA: TGTGCCAGCAGTCCCAGGACTAGCCTATACACAGATACGCAGTATTTT. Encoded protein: CASSPRTSLYTDTQYF.

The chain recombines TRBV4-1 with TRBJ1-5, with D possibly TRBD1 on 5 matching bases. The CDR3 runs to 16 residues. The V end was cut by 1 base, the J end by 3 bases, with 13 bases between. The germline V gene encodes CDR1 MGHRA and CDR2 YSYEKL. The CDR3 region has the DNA TGCGCCAGCAGCCAAGTAGGAGGGGCTCACAATCAGCCCCAGCATTTT. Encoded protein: CASSQVGGAHNQPQHF.

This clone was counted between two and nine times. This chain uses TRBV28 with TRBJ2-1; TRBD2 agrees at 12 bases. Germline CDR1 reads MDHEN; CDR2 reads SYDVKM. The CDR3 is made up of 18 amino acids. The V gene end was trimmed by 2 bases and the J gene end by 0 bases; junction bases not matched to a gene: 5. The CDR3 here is CASSLTSGGPSSYNEQFF. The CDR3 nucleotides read TGTGCCAGCAGTTTAACTAGCGGGGGGCCGAGCTCCTACAATGAGCAGTTCTTC.

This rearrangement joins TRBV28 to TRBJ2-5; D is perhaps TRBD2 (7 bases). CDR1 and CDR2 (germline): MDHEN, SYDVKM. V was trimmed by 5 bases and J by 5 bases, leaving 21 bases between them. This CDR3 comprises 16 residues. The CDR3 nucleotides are TGTGCCAGCAGTCCCCCGAGGGGGGGCGCCGGGGAGACCCAGTACTTC. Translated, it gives CASSPPRGGAGETQYF.

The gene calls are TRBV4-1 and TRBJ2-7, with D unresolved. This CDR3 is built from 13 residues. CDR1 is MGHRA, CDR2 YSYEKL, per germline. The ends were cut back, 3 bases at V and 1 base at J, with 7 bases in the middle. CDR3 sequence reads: CASSHPGSYEQYF. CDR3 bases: TGCGCCAGCAGCCATCCCGGGTCCTACGAGCAGTACTTC.

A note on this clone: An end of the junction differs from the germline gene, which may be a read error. DNA for the CDR3: TGTGCTAGCAGCTTAGCGCCGGGGGTTAGTGAAAAACTGTTTTTT. This gives the protein CASSLAPGVSEKLFF. The chain couples TRBV7-7 to TRBJ1-4; the D gene is possibly TRBD1 (5 bases). CDR3 length: 15 residues. The germline V gene encodes CDR1 SSHAT and CDR2 FNYEAQ (reference sequence).

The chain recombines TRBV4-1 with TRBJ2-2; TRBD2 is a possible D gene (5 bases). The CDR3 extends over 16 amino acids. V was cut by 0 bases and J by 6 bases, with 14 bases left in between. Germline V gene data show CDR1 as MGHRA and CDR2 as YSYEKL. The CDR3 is CASSQDSGARPGELFF. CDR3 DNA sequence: TGCGCCAGCAGCCAAGACAGCGGCGCACGGCCCGGGGAGCTGTTTTTT.

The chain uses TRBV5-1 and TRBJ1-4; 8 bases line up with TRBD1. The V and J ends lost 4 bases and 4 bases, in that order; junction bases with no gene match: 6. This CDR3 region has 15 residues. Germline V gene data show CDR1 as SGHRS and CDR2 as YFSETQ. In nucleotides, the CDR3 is TGCGCCAGCAGCCCCACAGGGGGAAATAATGAAAAACTGTTTTTT. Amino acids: CASSPTGGNNEKLFF. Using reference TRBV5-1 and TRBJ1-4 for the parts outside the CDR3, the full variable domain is KAGVTQTPRYLIKTRGQQVTLSCSPISGHRSVSWYQQTPGQGLQFLFEYFSETQRNKGNFPGRFSGRQFSNSRSEMNVSTLELGDSALYLCASSPTGGNNEKLFFGSGTQLSVL.

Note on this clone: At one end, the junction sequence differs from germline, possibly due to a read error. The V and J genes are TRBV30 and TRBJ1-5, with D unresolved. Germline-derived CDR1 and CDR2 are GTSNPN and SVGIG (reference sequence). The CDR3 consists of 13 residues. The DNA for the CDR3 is TGTGCCTGGAGCGCAAGGACTGGTCAGCCCCAGAATTTT. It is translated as CAWSARTGQPQNF.

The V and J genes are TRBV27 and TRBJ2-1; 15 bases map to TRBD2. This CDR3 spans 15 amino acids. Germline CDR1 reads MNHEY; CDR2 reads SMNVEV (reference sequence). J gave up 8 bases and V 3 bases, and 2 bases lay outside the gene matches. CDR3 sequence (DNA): TGTGCCAGCAGTTTCGGACTAGCGGGAGGGCATGAGCAGTTCTTC. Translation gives CASSFGLAGGHEQFF.

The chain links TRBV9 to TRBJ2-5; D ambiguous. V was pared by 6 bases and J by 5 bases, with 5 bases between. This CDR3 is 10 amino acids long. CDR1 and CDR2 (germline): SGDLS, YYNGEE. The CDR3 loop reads CASTGETQYF. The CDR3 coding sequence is TGTGCCAGCACCGGTGAGACCCAGTACTTC. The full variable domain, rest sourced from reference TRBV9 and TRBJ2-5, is DSGVTQTPKHLITATGQRVTLRCSPRSGDLSVYWYQQSLDQGLQFLIQYYNGEERAKGNILERFSAQQFPDLHSELNLSSLELGDSALYFCASTGETQYFGPGTRLLVL.

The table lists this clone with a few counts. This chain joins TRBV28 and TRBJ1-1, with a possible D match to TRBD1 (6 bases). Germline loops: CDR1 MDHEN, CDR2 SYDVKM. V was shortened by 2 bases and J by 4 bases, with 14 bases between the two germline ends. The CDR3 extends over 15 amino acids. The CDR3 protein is CASSLVQGMGTEAFF. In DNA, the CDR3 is TGTGCCAGCAGTTTAGTTCAGGGGATGGGCACTGAAGCTTTCTTT.